A single sample is the source of the 17 T cell receptor beta chains below, sequenced in a study of chemoradiotherapy in HPV16-positive cancers. The repertoire was sequenced with immunoSEQ multiplex PCR; TCRdb's copy has only in-frame clones and lacks some. This table holds about 2,200 clones, around four fifths found once. Specimen: tumor tissue, collected from a patient who underwent chemoradiotherapy. The receptor set was obtained from a human donor with HPV-associated anogenital cancer.

The V and J genes are TRBV5-4 and TRBJ1-1, with D unresolved. Per the germline V gene, CDR1 is SGHNT and CDR2 is YYREEE (reference sequence). The CDR3 consists of 13 residues. The germline V and J ends were trimmed by 3 bases and 9 bases, with 15 bases remaining between them. The CDR3 region has the DNA TGTGCCAGCAGCTCGAGCCGGAGAACGCAAGCTTTCTTT. The encoded protein is CASSSSRRTQAFF.

The chain combines TRBV7-9 with TRBJ1-5; 9 bases fit TRBD1. V gave up 5 bases and J gave up 5 bases; unmatched junction bases: 4. Germline assignment: CDR1 SEHNR and CDR2 FQNEAQ (reference sequence). The CDR3 runs to 14 residues. The CDR3 DNA reads TGTGCCAGCAGCCCGGACAGGGGCGATCAGCCCCAGCATTTT. This gives the protein CASSPDRGDQPQHF.

The rearrangement links TRBV25-1 to TRBJ1-4; D not resolved. The CDR3 sequence is 16 residues long. Looked up from germline, CDR1 is MGHDK and CDR2 is SYGVNS. Trimming took off 2 bases at V and 8 bases at J, with 18 bases between the two ends. The CDR3 coding sequence is TGTGCCAGCAGTGAAGGCACTTGGGTTGGCTTGGAAAAACTGTTTTTT. Protein product: CASSEGTWVGLEKLFF.

The chain joins TRBV4-2 to TRBJ2-2, with D tentatively TRBD1 (6 bases). The CDR3 sequence is 16 residues long. Trimming took off 4 bases at V and 4 bases at J, with 16 bases between the two ends. Germline V CDR1 and CDR2: LGHNA, YNFKEQ. In DNA form, the CDR3 reads TGTGCCAGCAGCCGCTCTACAACAGGGCTCACCGGGGAGCTGTTTTTT. This codes for CASSRSTTGLTGELFF.

The chain has TRBV19 and TRBJ2-5, with 11 bases fitting TRBD2. V shed 5 bases, J shed 7 bases, and the junction held 9 bases outside the gene matches. This CDR3 is built from 15 residues. The V gene's germline CDR1 is LNHDA and CDR2 SQIVND (reference sequence). This chain's CDR3 is CASSPQTSGSATQYF. CDR3 bases: TGTGCCAGTAGTCCCCAAACTAGCGGGAGTGCGACCCAGTACTTC.

J is TRBJ1-3 and V is TRBV11-2; D is unclear. Trimming cost V 5 bases and J 2 bases, with 10 bases left between them. CDR1 SGHAT and CDR2 FQNNGV come from the germline V gene. The CDR3 has 14 residues. The chain's CDR3 is CASSPLQPGNTIYF. CDR3 DNA sequence: TGTGCCAGCAGCCCTTTACAGCCTGGAAACACCATATATTTT.

The chain employs TRBV10-3 and TRBJ2-3, with D possibly being TRBD1 or TRBD2 (7 bases each). There are 18 residues in the CDR3. The germline gives CDR1 ENHRY, CDR2 SYGVKD. The germline V and J ends were trimmed by 4 bases and 0 bases, with 20 bases remaining between them. As DNA, the CDR3 is TGTGCCATCAGTGCGCCCAGGGGGGGGAACACTAGCACAGATACGCAGTATTTT. Its translation: CAISAPRGGNTSTDTQYF.

This clone showed up just once. The gene calls are TRBV19 and TRBJ2-6, with 7 nucleotides matching TRBD2. Trimming removed 4 bases from V and 0 bases from J; junction bases left unmatched: 6. This CDR3 is 17 amino acids long. CDR1 is LNHDA and CDR2 is SQIVND in the germline V gene (reference sequence). This CDR3 is CASSTQAGSSGANVLTF. The CDR3 nucleotides read TGTGCCAGTAGTACCCAAGCGGGGAGCTCTGGGGCCAACGTCCTGACTTTC.

The chain uses TRBV6-1 and TRBJ1-4; tentatively, D is TRBD1 (6 bases). The CDR3 is 15 amino acids. The V gene lost 0 bases and the J gene lost 8 bases, with 13 bases spanning the gap. CDR1 and CDR2 (germline): MNHNS, SASEGT. The CDR3 spells CASSEARRGGEKLFF. Here the CDR3 DNA reads TGTGCCAGCAGTGAAGCGAGAAGGGGGGGCGAAAAACTGTTTTTT.

V usage is TRBV5-1 and J usage is TRBJ1-5, with a possible D match to TRBD1 (6 bases). This CDR3 region has 14 residues. V lost 2 bases, J lost 2 bases, and 8 bases lay in between. Germline loops: CDR1 SGHRS, CDR2 YFSETQ. The CDR3 loop is CASSLQGGNQPQHF. The CDR3 DNA reads as TGCGCCAGCAGCTTACAGGGTGGCAATCAGCCCCAGCATTTT.

The chain joins TRBV29-1 to TRBJ2-4; TRBD2 agrees at 8 bases. J lost 1 base, V lost 6 bases, and 11 bases had no gene match. The CDR3 is 16 residues long. Germline CDR1 reads SQVTM; CDR2 reads ANQGSEA. The CDR3 protein is CSVGFLAGSAKNIQYF. CDR3 DNA sequence: TGCAGCGTCGGATTTTTAGCGGGATCGGCCAAAAACATTCAGTACTTC. The whole variable domain, remainder taken from reference TRBV29-1 and TRBJ2-4, is SAVISQKPSRDICQRGTSLTIQCQVDSQVTMMFWYRQQPGQSLTLIATANQGSEATYESGFVIDKFPISRPNLTFSTLTVSNMSPEDSSIYLCSVGFLAGSAKNIQYFGAGTRLSVL.

This chain links TRBV18 with TRBJ2-4; D possibly corresponds to TRBD1 (5 bases). V gave up 2 bases and J gave up 0 bases, with 8 bases separating them. The CDR3 extends over 15 amino acids. CDR1 KGHSH and CDR2 LQKENI come from the germline V gene. The CDR3 region has the DNA TGTGCCAGCTCACCAGACAGCCTAGCCAAAAACATTCAGTACTTC. Residues: CASSPDSLAKNIQYF.

The chain uses TRBV7-6 and TRBJ2-7; D not certain. The germline gives CDR1 SGHVS, CDR2 FNYEAQ. V was trimmed by 0 bases and J by 6 bases, leaving 15 bases between them. This CDR3 spans 15 amino acids. This chain's CDR3 is CASSLASPADFEQYF. DNA for the CDR3: TGTGCCAGCAGCTTAGCGTCGCCAGCTGACTTCGAGCAGTACTTC.

The V call is TRBV30, the J call TRBJ1-1; D ambiguous. Germline V gene lookup returns CDR1 GTSNPN and CDR2 SVGIG (reference sequence). The CDR3 loop spans 14 amino acids. V lost 0 bases and J lost 1, with 9 bases in between. For the CDR3, the DNA is TGTGCCTGGAGTGTAGGTATCCAGAACACTGAAGCTTTCTTT. The encoded protein is CAWSVGIQNTEAFF.

This clone was counted between two and nine times. The chain recombines TRBV5-6 with TRBJ2-7; no clear D. The ends were cut back, 2 bases at V and 4 bases at J, with 13 bases in the middle. The CDR3 contains 14 residues. CDR1 and CDR2 from the germline V gene are SGHDT and YYEEEE. The CDR3 protein is CASSLWGNIYEQYF. As DNA, the CDR3 is TGTGCCAGCAGCTTATGGGGAAATATTTACGAGCAGTACTTC.

The genes are TRBV6-1 and TRBJ2-3; unclear D gene. V was cut by 6 bases and J by 5 bases, with 18 bases left in between. CDR1 is MNHNS, CDR2 SASEGT, per germline. This CDR3 region has 15 residues. CDR3 nucleotide sequence: TGTGCCAGCAGGTCGTCAAGGTCCCTCGGAGATACGCAGTATTTT. Amino acids: CASRSSRSLGDTQYF.

The chain recombines TRBV7-2 with TRBJ2-5, with 12 bases matching TRBD2. This CDR3 spans 15 amino acids. Per the germline V gene, CDR1 is SGHTA and CDR2 is FQGNSA. The trim removed 7 bases at V and 5 bases at J, leaving 8 bases unmatched. CDR3 sequence (DNA): TGTGCCAGCAAACCTAGCGGGGGGGCGGCGGAGACCCAGTACTTC. It is translated as CASKPSGGAAETQYF. The complete variable domain, with remaining parts taken from reference TRBV7-2 and TRBJ2-5, reads GAGVSQSPSNKVTEKGKDVELRCDPISGHTALYWYRQSLGQGLEFLIYFQGNSAPDKSGLPSDRFSAERTGGSVSTLTIQRTQQEDSAVYLCASKPSGGAAETQYFGPGTRLLVL.